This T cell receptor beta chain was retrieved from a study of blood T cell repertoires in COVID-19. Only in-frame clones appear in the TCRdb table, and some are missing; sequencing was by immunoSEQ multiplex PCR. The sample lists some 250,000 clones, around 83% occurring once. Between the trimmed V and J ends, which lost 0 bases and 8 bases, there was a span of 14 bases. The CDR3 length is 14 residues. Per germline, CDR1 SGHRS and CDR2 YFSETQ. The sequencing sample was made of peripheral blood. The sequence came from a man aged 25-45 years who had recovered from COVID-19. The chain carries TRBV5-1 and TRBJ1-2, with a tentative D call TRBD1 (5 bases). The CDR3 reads CASSLEIRVGGYTF. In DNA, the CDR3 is TGCGCCAGCAGCTTGGAAATCAGGGTTGGCGGCTACACCTTC.